This is a list of T cell receptor beta chains from one sample in a study of naive and memory T cell subsets. TCRdb recomputed calls from the UMI-ligation and nested PCR reads with MiXCR, one row per CDR3 protein. The repertoire holds about 120,000 distinct CDR3 sequences, around 35% seen once, with approximately 0.9% in the top ten. The sequenced sample was central memory CD4+ T cells from blood. These receptors were collected from a human donor in good health. Both conserved end residues are part of each CDR3. The D gene is left open where the match is weak. Size tells how often a clone was seen (once, few, many) or the class of an expanded clone, and some rows leave it out.

clone size,V gene,J gene,D gene,CDR3 DNA,CDR3 protein
once,TRBV9,TRBJ1-2,NA,TGTGCCAGCAGCCCCGAGGGAACAGCTAACTATGGCTACACCTTC,CASSPEGTANYGYTF
NA,TRBV29-1,TRBJ2-1,NA,TGCAGCGTTGACCGGGATCAGGTCTACAATGAGCAGTTCTTC,CSVDRDQVYNEQFF
NA,TRBV29-1,TRBJ2-1,NA,TGCAGCGTTGAGCTCTTGGTCGGCAGGGAAGGGTACAATGAGCAGTTCTTC,CSVELLVGREGYNEQFF
few,TRBV28,TRBJ2-1,NA,TGTGCCAGCAGTTTGCTCCTTGGGGAGCAGTTCTTC,CASSLLLGEQFF
NA,TRBV3-1,TRBJ2-1,NA,TGTGCCAGCAGCTTTGAGCTCTCCTACAATGAGCAGTTCTTC,CASSFELSYNEQFF
NA,TRBV27,TRBJ2-3,NA,TGTGCCAGCAGTCCCGGCGCGGGATTCACAGATACGCAGTATTTT,CASSPGAGFTDTQYF
NA,TRBV6-1,TRBJ1-1,TRBD1,TGTGCCAGCAGCCTAGGACAGGAGAACACTGAAGCTTTCTTT,CASSLGQENTEAFF
NA,TRBV7-3,TRBJ1-5,NA,TGTGCCAGCAGCTTAAGTGGAAGAGTTAATCAGCCCCAGCATTTT,CASSLSGRVNQPQHF
NA,TRBV5-6,TRBJ2-5,TRBD1,TGTGCCAGCAGCTTCTTAGCGATAGGGGGCACCCAAGAGACCCAGTACTTC,CASSFLAIGGTQETQYF
NA,TRBV4-2,TRBJ2-7,TRBD2,TGTGCCAGCAGCCAAGATCCCCTCCCCACTAGCGGGAGGACCAGCGAGCAGTACTTC,CASSQDPLPTSGRTSEQYF
few,TRBV10-3,TRBJ1-1,TRBD1,TGTGCCATCAAGAGGACAGGGGGCGCGGAAACTGAAGCTTTCTTT,CAIKRTGGAETEAFF
NA,TRBV20-1,TRBJ2-4,TRBD2,TGCAGTGCTAGAGATGGGAGGGGACTAGCGGGAGGTAGGGCCAAAAACATTCAGTACTTC,CSARDGRGLAGGRAKNIQYF
NA,TRBV13,TRBJ2-3,NA,TGTGCCAGCAGCTTAAGTAGGTATTCGGATACGCAGTATTTT,CASSLSRYSDTQYF
NA,TRBV29-1,TRBJ2-7,NA,TGCAGCGTCGGGACCCGAAAAGACTACGAGCAGTACTTC,CSVGTRKDYEQYF
NA,TRBV6-6,TRBJ2-1,TRBD2,TGTGCCAGCAGCGGCCTGAGACTAGCGGGAGAGGATGAGCAGTTCTTC,CASSGLRLAGEDEQFF
NA,TRBV7-2,TRBJ2-1,NA,TGTGCCAGCAGCCCAGCGGTTCACTCCTACAATGAGCAGTTCTTC,CASSPAVHSYNEQFF
NA,TRBV7-3,TRBJ2-1,TRBD2,TGTGCCAGCAGCTCCTCTGGACTAGCGGACAATGAGCAGTTCTTC,CASSSSGLADNEQFF
NA,TRBV5-5,TRBJ1-1,NA,TGTGCCAGCAGCTCCCGTCCGAGGGGTCTCCTTGAAGCTTTCTTT,CASSSRPRGLLEAFF
NA,TRBV28,TRBJ1-4,TRBD1,TGTGCCAGCAGTTTTAGCGGGACAGGGATTTTCAAACTGTTTTTT,CASSFSGTGIFKLFF
many,TRBV29-1,TRBJ2-7,NA,TGCAGCGTAGGGGGGGGCTACCCCTACGAGCAGTACTTC,CSVGGGYPYEQYF